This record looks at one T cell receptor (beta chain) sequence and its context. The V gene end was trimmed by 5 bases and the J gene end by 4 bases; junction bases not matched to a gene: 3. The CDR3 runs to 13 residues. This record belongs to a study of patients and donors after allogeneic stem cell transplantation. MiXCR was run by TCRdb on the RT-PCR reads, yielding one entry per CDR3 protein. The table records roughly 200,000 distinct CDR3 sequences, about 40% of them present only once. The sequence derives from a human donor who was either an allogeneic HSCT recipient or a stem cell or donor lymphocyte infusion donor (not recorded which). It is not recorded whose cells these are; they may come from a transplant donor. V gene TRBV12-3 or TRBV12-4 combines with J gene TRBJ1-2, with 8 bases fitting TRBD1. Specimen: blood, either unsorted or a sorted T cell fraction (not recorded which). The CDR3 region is CASSQGAGYGYTF. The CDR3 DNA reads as TGTGCCAGCAGTCAGGGGGCCGGCTATGGCTACACCTTC.